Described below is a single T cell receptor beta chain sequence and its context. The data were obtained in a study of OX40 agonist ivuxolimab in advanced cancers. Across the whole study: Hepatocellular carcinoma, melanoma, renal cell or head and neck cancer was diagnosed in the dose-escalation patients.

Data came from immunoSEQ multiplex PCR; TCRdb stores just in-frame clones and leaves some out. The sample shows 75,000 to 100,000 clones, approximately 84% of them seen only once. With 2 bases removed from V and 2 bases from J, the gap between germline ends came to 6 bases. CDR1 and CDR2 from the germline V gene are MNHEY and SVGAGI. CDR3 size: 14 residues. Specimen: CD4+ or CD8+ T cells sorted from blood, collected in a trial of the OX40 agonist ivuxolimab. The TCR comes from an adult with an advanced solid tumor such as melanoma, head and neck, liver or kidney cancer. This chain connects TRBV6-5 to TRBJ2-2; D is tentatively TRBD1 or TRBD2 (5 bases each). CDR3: CASSYRGNTGELFF. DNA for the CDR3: TGTGCCAGCAGTTACCGGGGCAACACCGGGGAGCTGTTTTTT.